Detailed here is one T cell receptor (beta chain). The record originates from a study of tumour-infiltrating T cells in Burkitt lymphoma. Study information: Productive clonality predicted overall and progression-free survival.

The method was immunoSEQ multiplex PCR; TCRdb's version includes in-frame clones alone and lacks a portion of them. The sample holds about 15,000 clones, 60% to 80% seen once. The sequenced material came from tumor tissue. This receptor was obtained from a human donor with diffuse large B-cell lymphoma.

The chain's CDR3 is CASSSKTGGGGYTF. The DNA for the CDR3 is TGCGCCAGCAGCTCTAAAACAGGGGGCGGTGGCTACACCTTC. This chain links TRBV5-1 with TRBJ1-2; TRBD1 matches 9 bases. CDR3 length equals 14 residues. Germline values: CDR1 SGHRS, CDR2 YFSETQ. Trimming removed 3 bases from V and 7 bases from J; junction bases left unmatched: 7.